This is a list of T cell receptor beta chains from one sample in a study of T cells in Graves' hyperthyroidism and ophthalmopathy. One entry per CDR3 protein, called by TCRdb with MiXCR from the multiplex PCR reads. The sample lists about 350,000 distinct CDR3 sequences, about 15% seen once, with 20% to 25% in the top ten. Specimen: blood. Receptors originate from a woman aged 30 to 39 with Graves' hyperthyroidism. Each CDR3 is given with its conserved first and last residue. The order of the fields is J gene, V gene, clone size, D gene, CDR3 length, CDR3 protein, CDR3 DNA. A D gene is named only where the DNA matches it firmly. Some rows have no size entry. The others give once, few or many, or a class for an expanded clone.

J: TRBJ2-5
V: TRBV20-1
size: few
D: -
length: 14
CDR3: CSARNQGYQETQYF
DNA: TGCAGTGCTAGAAACCAGGGATACCAAGAGACCCAGTACTTC

J: TRBJ2-5
V: TRBV20-1
size: -
D: TRBD2
length: 13
CDR3: CSGETSGRKTQYF
DNA: TGCAGTGGAGAGACTAGCGGGAGGAAGACCCAGTACTTC

J: TRBJ1-2
V: TRBV13
size: many
D: -
length: 13
CDR3: CASSFSQSYGYTF
DNA: TGTGCCAGCAGCTTTTCACAGAGCTATGGCTACACCTTC

J: TRBJ1-1
V: TRBV2
size: many
D: -
length: 12
CDR3: CASSLQDTEAFF
DNA: TGTGCCAGCAGTCTACAGGACACTGAAGCTTTCTTT

J: TRBJ2-1
V: TRBV7-9
size: -
D: -
length: 14
CDR3: CASSLVMAKSQQFF
DNA: TGTGCCAGCAGCTTAGTTATGGCTAAAAGCCAGCAGTTCTTC

J: TRBJ2-6
V: TRBV7-2
size: many
D: -
length: 16
CDR3: CASSPGGGLGANVLTF
DNA: TGTGCCAGCAGCCCAGGAGGGGGGCTTGGGGCCAACGTCCTGACTTTC

J: TRBJ2-2
V: TRBV11-3
size: -
D: TRBD2
length: 19
CDR3: CASSQDQVGGTANTGELFF
DNA: TGCGCCAGCAGCCAAGATCAGGTGGGAGGGACCGCGAACACCGGGGAGCTGTTTTTT

J: TRBJ2-7
V: TRBV28
size: many
D: TRBD1
length: 15
CDR3: CASRRTGGASYEQYF
DNA: TGTGCCAGCAGACGAACAGGGGGCGCGTCCTACGAGCAGTACTTC

J: TRBJ2-5
V: TRBV10-2
size: -
D: TRBD1
length: 15
CDR3: CASSGGDRGGETQYF
DNA: TGCGCCAGCAGTGGGGGGGACAGGGGCGGGGAGACCCAGTACTTC

J: TRBJ2-7
V: TRBV11-3
size: many
D: -
length: 14
CDR3: CASSLSGDTYEQYF
DNA: TGTGCCAGCAGCCTGTCAGGGGATACCTACGAGCAGTACTTC

J: TRBJ2-1
V: TRBV11-2
size: many
D: -
length: 15
CDR3: CASSLGEYGYNEQFF
DNA: TGTGCCAGCAGCCTAGGGGAGTACGGCTACAATGAGCAGTTCTTC

J: TRBJ2-1
V: TRBV7-9
size: -
D: TRBD1
length: 16
CDR3: CASSPGSRGSYNEQFF
DNA: TGTGCCAGCAGCCCAGGAAGCAGGGGGTCCTACAATGAGCAGTTCTTC

J: TRBJ2-7
V: TRBV28
size: -
D: -
length: 14
CDR3: CASSLPGLFNEQYF
DNA: TGTGCCAGCAGTTTACCGGGACTCTTCAACGAGCAGTACTTC

J: TRBJ1-6
V: TRBV28
size: many
D: -
length: 16
CDR3: CASSLTKDRFYSPLHF
DNA: TGTGCCAGCAGTTTAACGAAGGACCGATTTTATTCACCCCTCCACTTT

J: TRBJ2-5
V: TRBV28
size: -
D: -
length: 13
CDR3: CASSLGLIGAQYF
DNA: TGTGCCAGCAGTTTGGGTCTAATAGGGGCCCAGTACTTC

J: TRBJ2-2
V: TRBV11-2
size: -
D: -
length: 14
CDR3: CVSSLGRNTGELFF
DNA: TGTGTCAGCAGCTTAGGGCGTAACACCGGGGAGCTGTTTTTT

J: TRBJ2-7
V: TRBV3-1
size: many
D: TRBD2
length: 14
CDR3: CASSPHAGGTEQYF
DNA: TGTGCCAGCAGCCCCCACGCCGGGGGGACCGAGCAGTACTTC